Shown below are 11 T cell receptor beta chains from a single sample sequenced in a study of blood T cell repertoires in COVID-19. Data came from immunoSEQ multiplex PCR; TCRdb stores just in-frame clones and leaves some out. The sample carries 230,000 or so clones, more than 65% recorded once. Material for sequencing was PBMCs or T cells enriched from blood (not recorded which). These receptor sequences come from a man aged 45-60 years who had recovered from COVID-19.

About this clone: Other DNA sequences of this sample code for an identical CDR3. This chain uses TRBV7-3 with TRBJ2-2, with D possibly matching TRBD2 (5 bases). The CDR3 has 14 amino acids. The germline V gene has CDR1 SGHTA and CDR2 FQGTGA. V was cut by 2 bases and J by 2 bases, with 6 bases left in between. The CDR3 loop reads CASSLSGNTGELFF. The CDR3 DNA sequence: TGTGCCAGCAGCTTATCGGGAAACACCGGGGAGCTGTTTTTT.

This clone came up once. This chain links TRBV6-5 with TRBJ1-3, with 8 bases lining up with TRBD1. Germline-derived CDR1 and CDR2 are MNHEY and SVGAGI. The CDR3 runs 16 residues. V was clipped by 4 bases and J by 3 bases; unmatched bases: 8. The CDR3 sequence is CASSLGTGPGGNTIYF. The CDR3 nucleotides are TGTGCCAGCAGTTTGGGGACAGGACCAGGTGGAAACACCATATATTTT.

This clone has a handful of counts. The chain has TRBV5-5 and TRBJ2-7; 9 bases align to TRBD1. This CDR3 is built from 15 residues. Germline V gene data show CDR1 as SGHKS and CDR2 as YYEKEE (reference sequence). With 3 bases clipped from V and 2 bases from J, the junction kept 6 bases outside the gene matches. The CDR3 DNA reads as TGTGCCAGCAGCTCGACAGGGGGTTTCCCCTACGAGCAGTACTTC. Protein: CASSSTGGFPYEQYF.

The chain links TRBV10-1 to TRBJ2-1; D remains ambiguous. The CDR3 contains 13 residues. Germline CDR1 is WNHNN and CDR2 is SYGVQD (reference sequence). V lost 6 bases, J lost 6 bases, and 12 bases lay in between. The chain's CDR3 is CASSPGVVNEQFF. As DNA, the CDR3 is TGCGCCAGCAGCCCGGGTGTGGTCAATGAGCAGTTCTTC.

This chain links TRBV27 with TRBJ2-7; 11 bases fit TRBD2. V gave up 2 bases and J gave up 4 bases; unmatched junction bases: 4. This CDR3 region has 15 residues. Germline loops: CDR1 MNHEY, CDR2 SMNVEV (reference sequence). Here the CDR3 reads CASSLLAGGFYEQYF. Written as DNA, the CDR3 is TGTGCCAGCAGTTTACTAGCGGGGGGTTTTTACGAGCAGTACTTC.

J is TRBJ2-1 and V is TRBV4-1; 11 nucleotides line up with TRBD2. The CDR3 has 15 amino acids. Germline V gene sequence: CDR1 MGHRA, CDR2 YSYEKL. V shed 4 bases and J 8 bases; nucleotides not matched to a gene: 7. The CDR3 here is CASSLGLAGGDEQFF. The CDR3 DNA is TGCGCCAGCAGCCTTGGACTAGCGGGTGGTGATGAGCAGTTCTTC.

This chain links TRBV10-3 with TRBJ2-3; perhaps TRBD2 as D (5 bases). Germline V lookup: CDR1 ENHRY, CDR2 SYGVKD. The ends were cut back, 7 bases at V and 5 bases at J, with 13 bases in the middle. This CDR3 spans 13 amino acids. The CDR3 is CAITAPGKDTQYF. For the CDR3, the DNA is TGTGCCATCACGGCGCCCGGGAAAGATACGCAGTATTTT.

CDR3 region: CATSMKGDKTYEQYF. CDR3 sequence (DNA): TGTGCCACCAGCATGAAGGGAGACAAGACCTACGAGCAGTACTTC. The V call is TRBV15, the J call TRBJ2-7; TRBD2 is a possible D gene (5 bases). The CDR3 spans 15 residues. Germline V gives CDR1 LNHNV, CDR2 YYDKDF (reference sequence). V gave up 4 bases and J gave up 2 bases, with 15 bases separating them.

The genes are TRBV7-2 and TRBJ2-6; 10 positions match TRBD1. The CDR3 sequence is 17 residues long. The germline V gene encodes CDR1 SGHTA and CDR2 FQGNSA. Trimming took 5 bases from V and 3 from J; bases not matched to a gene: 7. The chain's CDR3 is CASSGTGERGGANVLTF. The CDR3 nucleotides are TGTGCCAGCAGCGGGACAGGGGAGCGGGGTGGGGCCAACGTCCTGACTTTC.

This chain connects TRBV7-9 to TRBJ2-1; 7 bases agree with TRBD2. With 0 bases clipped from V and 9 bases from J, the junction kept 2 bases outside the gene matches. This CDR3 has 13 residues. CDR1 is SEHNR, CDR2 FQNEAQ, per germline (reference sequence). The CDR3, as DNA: TGTGCCAGCAGCTTAGCTGCGGGGGTTGAGCAGTTCTTC. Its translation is CASSLAAGVEQFF.

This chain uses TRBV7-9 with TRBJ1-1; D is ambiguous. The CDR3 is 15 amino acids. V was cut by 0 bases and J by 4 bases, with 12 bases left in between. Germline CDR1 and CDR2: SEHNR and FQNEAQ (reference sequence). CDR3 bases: TGTGCCAGCAGCTTAGCGCATAGGGAGGGCACTGAAGCTTTCTTT. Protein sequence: CASSLAHREGTEAFF.